The clone carrying this T cell receptor beta chain was recorded at least ten times. Tagging with unique molecular identifiers was applied to individual cDNA molecules. MiXCR, run by TCRdb on the 5' RACE reads, gives a single entry per CDR3 protein. This sample yields about 94,000 distinct CDR3 sequences, of which around 14% are seen a single time; approximately 2.3% belongs to the top ten. This specimen comes from a study of early T cells in non-severe SARS-CoV-2 infection. Whole-study context: Chains were not paired, and sequencing was done on bulk RNA from unsorted whole blood.

CDR3 size: 14 residues. V shed 2 bases and J shed 4 bases, with 11 bases lying between them. Germline CDR1 MDHEN, CDR2 SYDVKM. Source material: whole blood. The rearrangement joins TRBV28 to TRBJ2-5; maybe TRBD2 (6 bases). The receptor comes from an adult who was a healthcare worker with PCR-confirmed SARS-CoV-2 infection or an uninfected control (not recorded which). CDR3 amino acids: CASSLMRGRETQYF. In nucleotides, the CDR3 is TGTGCCAGCAGTTTAATGCGGGGAAGAGAGACCCAGTACTTC.